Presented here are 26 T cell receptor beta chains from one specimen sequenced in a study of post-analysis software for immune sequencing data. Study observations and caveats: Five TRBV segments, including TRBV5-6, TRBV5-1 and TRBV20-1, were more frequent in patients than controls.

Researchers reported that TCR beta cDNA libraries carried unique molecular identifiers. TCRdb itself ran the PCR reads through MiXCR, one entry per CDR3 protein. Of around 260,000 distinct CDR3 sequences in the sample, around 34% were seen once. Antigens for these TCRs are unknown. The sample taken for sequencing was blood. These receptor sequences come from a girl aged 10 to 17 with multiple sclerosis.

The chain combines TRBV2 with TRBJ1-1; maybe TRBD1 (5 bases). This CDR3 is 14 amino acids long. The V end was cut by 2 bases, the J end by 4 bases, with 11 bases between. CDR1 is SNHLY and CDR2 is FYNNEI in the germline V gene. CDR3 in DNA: TGTGCCAGCAGTGAATTGTTGCAGGGCACTGAAGCTTTCTTT. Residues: CASSELLQGTEAFF. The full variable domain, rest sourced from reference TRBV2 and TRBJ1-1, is EPEVTQTPSHQVTQMGQEVILRCVPISNHLYFYWYRQILGQKVEFLVSFYNNEISEKSEIFDDQFSVERPDGSNFTLKIRSTKLEDSAMYFCASSELLQGTEAFFGQGTRLTVV.

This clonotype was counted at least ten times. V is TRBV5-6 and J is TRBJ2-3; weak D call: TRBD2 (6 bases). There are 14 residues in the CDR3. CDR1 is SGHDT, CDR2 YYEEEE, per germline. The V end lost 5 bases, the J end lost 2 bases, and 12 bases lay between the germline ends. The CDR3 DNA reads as TGTGCCAGCAGTAGGGACTCCGACACAGATACGCAGTATTTT. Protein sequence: CASSRDSDTDTQYF.

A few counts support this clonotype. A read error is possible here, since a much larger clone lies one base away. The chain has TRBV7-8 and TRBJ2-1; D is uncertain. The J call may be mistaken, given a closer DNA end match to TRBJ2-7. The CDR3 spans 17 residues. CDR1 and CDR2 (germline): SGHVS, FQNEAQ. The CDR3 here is CASSLRLGISSYNEQYF. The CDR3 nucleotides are TGTGCCAGCAGCTTACGTTTGGGGATTAGCTCCTACAATGAGCAGTACTTC.

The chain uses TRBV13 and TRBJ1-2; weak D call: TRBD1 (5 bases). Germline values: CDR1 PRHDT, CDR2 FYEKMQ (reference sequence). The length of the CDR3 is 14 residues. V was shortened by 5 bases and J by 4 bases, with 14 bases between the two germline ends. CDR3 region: CASSAQGSGYGYTF. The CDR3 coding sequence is TGTGCCAGCAGCGCTCAGGGTTCCGGCTATGGCTACACCTTC.

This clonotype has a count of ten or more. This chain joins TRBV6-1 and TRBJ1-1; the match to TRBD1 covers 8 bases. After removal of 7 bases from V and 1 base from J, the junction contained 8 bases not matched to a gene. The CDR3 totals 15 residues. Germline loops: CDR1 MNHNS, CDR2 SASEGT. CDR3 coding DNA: TGTGCCAGCAACGCTAGAGGACAGGGGAACACTGAAGCTTTCTTT. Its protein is CASNARGQGNTEAFF.

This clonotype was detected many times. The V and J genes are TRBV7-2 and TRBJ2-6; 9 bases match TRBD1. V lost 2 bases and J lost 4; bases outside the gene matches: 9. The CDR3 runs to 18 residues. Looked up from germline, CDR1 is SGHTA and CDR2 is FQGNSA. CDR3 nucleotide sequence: TGTGCCAGCAGCTTACTATCAAACAGGGGGCTGGGGGCCAACGTCCTGACTTTC. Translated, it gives CASSLLSNRGLGANVLTF.

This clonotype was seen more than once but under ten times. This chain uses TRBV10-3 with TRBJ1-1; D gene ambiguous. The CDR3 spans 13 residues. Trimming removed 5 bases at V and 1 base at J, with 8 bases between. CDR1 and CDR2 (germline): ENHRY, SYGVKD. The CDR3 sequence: CAISSRQNTEAFF. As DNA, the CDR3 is TGTGCCATCAGTAGTCGGCAGAACACTGAAGCTTTCTTT.

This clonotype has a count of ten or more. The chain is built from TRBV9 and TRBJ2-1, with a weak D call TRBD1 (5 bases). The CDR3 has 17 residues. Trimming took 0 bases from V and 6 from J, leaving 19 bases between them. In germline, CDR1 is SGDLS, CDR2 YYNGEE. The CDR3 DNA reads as TGTGCCAGCAGCGTAGACCCCCCTGCCCAGACAGCCAATGAGCAGTTCTTC. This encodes CASSVDPPAQTANEQFF.

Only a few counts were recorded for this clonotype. The CDR3 loop is CASSQPGNGYTF. DNA of the CDR3: TGTGCCAGCAGTCAGCCCGGGAATGGCTACACCTTC. This chain uses TRBV28 with TRBJ1-2, with unresolved D. Germline-derived CDR1 and CDR2 are MDHEN and SYDVKM. This CDR3 is 12 amino acids long. Trimming left V 5 bases short and J 6 bases short, with 10 bases between.

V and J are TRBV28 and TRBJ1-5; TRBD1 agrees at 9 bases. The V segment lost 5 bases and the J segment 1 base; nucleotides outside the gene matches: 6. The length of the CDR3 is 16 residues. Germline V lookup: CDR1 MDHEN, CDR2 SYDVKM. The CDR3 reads CASSLDRGGSNQPQHF. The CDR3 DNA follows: TGTGCCAGCAGTCTGGACAGGGGAGGGAGCAATCAGCCCCAGCATTTT.

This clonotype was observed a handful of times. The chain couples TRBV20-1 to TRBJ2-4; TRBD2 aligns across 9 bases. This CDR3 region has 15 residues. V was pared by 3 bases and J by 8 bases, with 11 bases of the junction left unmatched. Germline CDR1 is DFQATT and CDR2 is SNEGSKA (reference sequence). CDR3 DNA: TGCAGTGCTAGCTTCCTAGCGGGGCCGCGGGACATTCAGTACTTC. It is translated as CSASFLAGPRDIQYF.

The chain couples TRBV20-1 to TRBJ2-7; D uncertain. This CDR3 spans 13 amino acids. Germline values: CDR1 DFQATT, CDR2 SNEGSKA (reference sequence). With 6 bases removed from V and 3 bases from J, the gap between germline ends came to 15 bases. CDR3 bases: TGCAGTGCAAAGATCTCTAGTAGCTACGAGCAGTACTTC. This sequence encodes CSAKISSSYEQYF.

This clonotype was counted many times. DNA of the CDR3: TGTGCCAGCAGTGGACTAGCGGGGACTGGTGAGCAGTTCTTC. This encodes CASSGLAGTGEQFF. The chain combines TRBV6-4 with TRBJ2-1; 11 bases align to TRBD2. The CDR3 spans 14 residues. The germline V gene encodes CDR1 MRHNA and CDR2 SNTAGT. V lost 4 bases, J lost 9 bases, and 5 bases stayed unmatched.

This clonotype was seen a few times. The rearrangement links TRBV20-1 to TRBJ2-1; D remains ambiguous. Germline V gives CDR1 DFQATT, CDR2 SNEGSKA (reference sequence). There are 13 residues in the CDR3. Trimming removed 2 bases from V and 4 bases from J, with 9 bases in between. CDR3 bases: TGCAGTGCTAGAAGGGCCGCGTACAATGAGCAGTTCTTC. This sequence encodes CSARRAAYNEQFF.

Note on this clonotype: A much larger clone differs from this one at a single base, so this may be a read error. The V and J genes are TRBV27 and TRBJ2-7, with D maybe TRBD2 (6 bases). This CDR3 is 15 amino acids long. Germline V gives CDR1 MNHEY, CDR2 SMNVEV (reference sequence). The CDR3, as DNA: TGTGCCAGTAGTTTAGGTCGGGGGAAAGCCTACGAGCAGTACTTC. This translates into CASSLGRGKAYEQYF.

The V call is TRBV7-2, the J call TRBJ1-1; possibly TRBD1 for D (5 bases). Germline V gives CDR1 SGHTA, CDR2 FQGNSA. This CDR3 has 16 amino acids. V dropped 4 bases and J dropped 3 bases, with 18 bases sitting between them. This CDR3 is CASSYPGREKDTEAFF. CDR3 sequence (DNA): TGTGCCAGCAGCTACCCAGGGAGAGAGAAAGACACTGAAGCTTTCTTT.

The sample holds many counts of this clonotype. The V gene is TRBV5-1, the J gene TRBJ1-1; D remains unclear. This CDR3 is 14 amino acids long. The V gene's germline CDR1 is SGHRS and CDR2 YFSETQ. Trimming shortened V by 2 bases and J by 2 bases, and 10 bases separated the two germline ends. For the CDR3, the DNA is TGCGCCAGCAGCTTAGGACCGGGCAACACTGAAGCTTTCTTT. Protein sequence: CASSLGPGNTEAFF.

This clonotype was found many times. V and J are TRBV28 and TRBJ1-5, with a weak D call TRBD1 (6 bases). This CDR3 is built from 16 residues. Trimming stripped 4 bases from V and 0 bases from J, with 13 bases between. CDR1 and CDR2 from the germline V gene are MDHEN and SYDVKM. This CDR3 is CASSYNRVLSNQPQHF. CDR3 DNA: TGTGCCAGCAGTTACAACAGGGTCCTTAGCAATCAGCCCCAGCATTTT. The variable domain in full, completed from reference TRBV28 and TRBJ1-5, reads DVKVTQSSRYLVKRTGEKVFLECVQDMDHENMFWYRQDPGLGLRLIYFSYDVKMKEKGDIPEGYSVSREKKERFSLILESASTNQTSMYLCASSYNRVLSNQPQHFGDGTRLSIL.

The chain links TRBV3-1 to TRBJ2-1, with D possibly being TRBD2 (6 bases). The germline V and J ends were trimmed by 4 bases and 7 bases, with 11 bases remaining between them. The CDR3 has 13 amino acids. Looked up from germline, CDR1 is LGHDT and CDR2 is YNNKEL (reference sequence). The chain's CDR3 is CASSPTRLNEQFF. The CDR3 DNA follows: TGTGCCAGCAGCCCGACTAGGTTAAATGAGCAGTTCTTC.

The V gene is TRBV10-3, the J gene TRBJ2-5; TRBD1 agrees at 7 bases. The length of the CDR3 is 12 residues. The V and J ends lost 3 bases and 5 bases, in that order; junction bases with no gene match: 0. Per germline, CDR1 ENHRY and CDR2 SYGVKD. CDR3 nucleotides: TGTGCCATCAGTGACAGGGGGGAGACCCAGTACTTC. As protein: CAISDRGETQYF.

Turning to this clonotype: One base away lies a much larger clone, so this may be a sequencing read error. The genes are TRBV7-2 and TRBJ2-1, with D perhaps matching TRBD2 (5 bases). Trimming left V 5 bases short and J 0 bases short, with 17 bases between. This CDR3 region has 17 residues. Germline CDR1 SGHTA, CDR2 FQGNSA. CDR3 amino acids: CASSASGPAYSYNEQFF. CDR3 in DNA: TGTGCCAGCAGCGCAAGCGGACCAGCGTACTCCTACAATGAGCAGTTCTTC.

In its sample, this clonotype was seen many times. Written as DNA, the CDR3 is TGCAGTGCTAGAGATGGGCGGGGTTCCAGCACAGATACGCAGTATTTT. Translating it yields CSARDGRGSSTDTQYF. This chain connects TRBV20-1 to TRBJ2-3; weak D call: TRBD2 (6 bases). Germline V gene sequence: CDR1 DFQATT, CDR2 SNEGSKA (reference sequence). V lost 0 bases to trimming and J lost 0 bases, with 13 bases between them. The CDR3 is 16 residues long.

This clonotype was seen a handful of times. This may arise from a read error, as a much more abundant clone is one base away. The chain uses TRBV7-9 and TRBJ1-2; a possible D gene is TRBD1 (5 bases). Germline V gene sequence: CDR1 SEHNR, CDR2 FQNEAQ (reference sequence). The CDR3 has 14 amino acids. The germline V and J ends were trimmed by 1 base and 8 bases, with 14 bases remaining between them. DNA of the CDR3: TGTGCCAGCAGCTTAGGGGGCGCGGGAACCGGCTACACCTTC. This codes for CASSLGGAGTGYTF.

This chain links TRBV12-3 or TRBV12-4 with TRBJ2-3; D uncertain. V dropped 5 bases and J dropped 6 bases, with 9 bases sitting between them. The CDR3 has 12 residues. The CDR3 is CASSPLSDTQYF. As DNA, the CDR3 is TGTGCCAGCAGTCCGCTATCGGATACGCAGTATTTT.

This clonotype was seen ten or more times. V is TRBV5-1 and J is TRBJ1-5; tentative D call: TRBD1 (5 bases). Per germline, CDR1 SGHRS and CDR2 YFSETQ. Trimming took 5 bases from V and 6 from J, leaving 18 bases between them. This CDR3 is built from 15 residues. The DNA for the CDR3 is TGCGCCAGCAGGATTGAGTTCGGGGGGGGTCAGCCCCAGCATTTT. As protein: CASRIEFGGGQPQHF.

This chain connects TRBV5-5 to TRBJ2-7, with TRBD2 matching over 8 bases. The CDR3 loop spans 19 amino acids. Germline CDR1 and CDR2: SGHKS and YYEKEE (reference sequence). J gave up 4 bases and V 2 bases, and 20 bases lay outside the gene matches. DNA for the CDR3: TGTGCCAGCAGCTTAGATGGCCCCCCAGGAGCGGGAGTAATATACGAGCAGTACTTC. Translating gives CASSLDGPPGAGVIYEQYF.